Following are 20 T cell receptor beta chains from one sample sequenced in a study of T cell changes during pregnancy in multiple sclerosis. Measured with immunoSEQ multiplex PCR; TCRdb has only the in-frame clones, and not every one. Among fewer than 35,000 clones, more than 85% were seen once, and the ten largest hold less than 0.55%. Sequencing was performed on CD4+ T cells from peripheral blood mononuclear cells, taken after pregnancy. These receptors were collected from a female donor with multiple sclerosis, enrolled in a pregnancy study.

The V gene is TRBV30, the J gene TRBJ2-3, with 9 bases aligning to TRBD2. The V and J ends lost 5 bases and 5 bases, in that order; junction bases with no gene match: 8. The CDR3 has 14 amino acids. Looked up from germline, CDR1 is GTSNPN and CDR2 is SVGIG (reference sequence). The CDR3 spells CAWGHSGRIDTQYF. The CDR3 coding sequence is TGTGCCTGGGGTCACAGCGGGAGGATAGATACGCAGTATTTT. The variable domain in full, completed from reference TRBV30 and TRBJ2-3, reads SQTIHQWPATLVQPVGSPLSLECTVEGTSNPNLYWYRQAAGRGLQLLFYSVGIGQISSEVPQNLSASRPQDRQFILSSKKLLLSDSGFYLCAWGHSGRIDTQYFGPGTRLTVL.

V is TRBV7-6 and J is TRBJ1-3; 8 bases agree with TRBD1. J was trimmed by 0 bases and V by 2 bases; bases with no gene match: 9. The CDR3 loop spans 18 amino acids. CDR1 is SGHVS and CDR2 is FNYEAQ in the germline V gene. CDR3 in DNA: TGTGCCAGCAGCTTATTAGCAGGGGGCATTGTCTCTGGAAACACCATATATTTT. Its protein is CASSLLAGGIVSGNTIYF.

The genes are TRBV9 and TRBJ2-1; D might be TRBD2 (5 bases). Per germline, CDR1 SGDLS and CDR2 YYNGEE. Between the trimmed V and J ends, which lost 0 bases and 8 bases, there was a span of 9 bases. The CDR3 extends over 13 amino acids. CDR3 DNA: TGTGCCAGCAGCGTAGATTGGGGAGATGAGCAGTTCTTC. It specifies CASSVDWGDEQFF.

This chain uses TRBV6-5 with TRBJ2-1; D perhaps matches TRBD2 (6 bases). The CDR3 runs to 15 residues. Germline-derived CDR1 and CDR2 are MNHEY and SVGAGI. The V end lost 2 bases, the J end lost 6 bases, and 14 bases lay between the germline ends. The CDR3 DNA sequence: TGTGCCAGCAGTTACGTCGGGACTCCCGCCAATGAGCAGTTCTTC. This sequence encodes CASSYVGTPANEQFF.

The chain employs TRBV7-8 and TRBJ1-1; TRBD1 is a possible D gene (5 bases). Trimming removed 0 bases from V and 6 bases from J, with 11 bases in between. Germline V lookup: CDR1 SGHVS, CDR2 FQNEAQ. CDR3 length equals 14 residues. CDR3: CASSLAGGWAEAFF. The DNA for the CDR3 is TGTGCCAGCAGCTTAGCGGGGGGTTGGGCTGAAGCTTTCTTT.

The chain has TRBV30 and TRBJ2-1; maybe TRBD2 (6 bases). The length of the CDR3 is 14 residues. Per the germline V gene, CDR1 is GTSNPN and CDR2 is SVGIG (reference sequence). Trimming pared 0 bases from V and 1 base from J, leaving 7 bases between. The CDR3 DNA reads as TGTGCCTGGAGTGTGGGAGGTTCCTACAATGAGCAGTTCTTC. This gives the protein CAWSVGGSYNEQFF.

The rearrangement joins TRBV5-1 to TRBJ2-5; D might be TRBD2 (6 bases). V was clipped by 4 bases and J by 4 bases, with 20 bases between them. The CDR3 extends over 16 amino acids. CDR1 SGHRS and CDR2 YFSETQ come from the germline V gene. The CDR3 protein is CASSPLALPGGETQYF. In DNA form, the CDR3 reads TGCGCCAGCAGCCCGCTAGCGTTACCCGGGGGAGAGACCCAGTACTTC.

The chain employs TRBV7-9 and TRBJ1-5; 9 bases are shared with TRBD1. The CDR3 is 16 residues long. From germline, CDR1 is SEHNR and CDR2 FQNEAQ (reference sequence). V was pared by 5 bases and J by 1 base, with 6 bases of the junction left unmatched. CDR3 protein: CASSQTGGMSNQPQHF. CDR3 coding DNA: TGTGCCAGCAGCCAGACAGGGGGGATGAGCAATCAGCCCCAGCATTTT.

The rearrangement joins TRBV9 to TRBJ2-2, with 7 bases matching TRBD2. Germline V CDR1 and CDR2: SGDLS, YYNGEE. With V trimmed by 5 bases and J by 5 bases, 9 bases remained unmatched. The CDR3 contains 15 residues. CDR3 nucleotide sequence: TGTGCCAGCAGAACTAGCGCCACGGGTACCGGGGAGCTGTTTTTT. Translated: CASRTSATGTGELFF.

The gene calls are TRBV4-3 and TRBJ2-3, with 7 bases lining up with TRBD1. The CDR3 has 14 residues. CDR1 is LGHNA and CDR2 is YSLEER in the germline V gene. With 1 base clipped from V and 4 bases from J, the junction kept 2 bases outside the gene matches. The CDR3 reads CASSQVGTADTQYF. The CDR3 DNA sequence: TGCGCCAGCAGCCAAGTCGGGACAGCAGATACGCAGTATTTT.

The chain links TRBV6-1 to TRBJ2-3; the match to TRBD2 covers 10 bases. This CDR3 has 19 amino acids. CDR1 and CDR2 (germline): MNHNS, SASEGT. The V segment lost 0 bases and the J segment 4 bases; nucleotides outside the gene matches: 13. CDR3 loop: CASSEAPGGLAGASDTQYF. The CDR3 nucleotides are TGTGCCAGCAGTGAAGCGCCCGGGGGGCTAGCGGGAGCCTCAGATACGCAGTATTTT.

The chain employs TRBV11-2 and TRBJ2-7; 9 bases match TRBD2. In germline, CDR1 is SGHAT, CDR2 FQNNGV. With V trimmed by 4 bases and J by 10 bases, 8 bases remained unmatched. The CDR3 spans 13 residues. In nucleotides, the CDR3 is TGTGCCAGCAGCTCCCCGGGACTAGCTATTCAGTACTTC. The encoded protein is CASSSPGLAIQYF.

This rearrangement joins TRBV18 to TRBJ1-4; no clear D gene. The CDR3 extends over 13 amino acids. The germline V and J ends were trimmed by 2 bases and 6 bases, with 7 bases remaining between them. CDR1 is KGHSH and CDR2 is LQKENI in the germline V gene. The DNA of the CDR3 is TGTGCCAGCTCACCAAGGACTGATGAAAAACTGTTTTTT. It yields the protein CASSPRTDEKLFF.

The rearrangement links TRBV6-6 to TRBJ2-2, with 7 bases that match TRBD2. V shed 7 bases, J shed 3 bases, and the junction held 5 bases outside the gene matches. CDR3 length: 14 amino acids. Germline V gene sequence: CDR1 MNHNY, CDR2 SVGAGI (reference sequence). The CDR3 nucleotides read TGTGCCAGCATCACTAGCGACTACACCGGGGAGCTGTTTTTT. It is translated as CASITSDYTGELFF.

In its sample, this clone was seen a few times. The CDR3 sequence: CASTGNYGYTF. DNA of the CDR3: TGTGCCTCGACAGGGAACTATGGCTACACCTTC. The chain joins TRBV30 to TRBJ1-2, with TRBD1 matching 7 bases. Germline lookup yields CDR1 GTSNPN and CDR2 SVGIG (reference sequence). The CDR3 sequence is 11 residues long. The V and J ends lost 7 bases and 2 bases, in that order; junction bases with no gene match: 1.

The chain couples TRBV18 to TRBJ1-3; tentative D call: TRBD1 (6 bases). The ends were cut back, 10 bases at V and 0 bases at J, with 19 bases in the middle. The CDR3 length is 16 residues. Germline CDR1 is KGHSH and CDR2 is LQKENI. DNA of the CDR3: TGTGCCACCACAACTGGACAGCCGAGCTCTGGAAACACCATATATTTT. Amino acids: CATTTGQPSSGNTIYF.

The chain combines TRBV29-1 with TRBJ2-3, with 12 bases lining up with TRBD2. The CDR3 spans 13 residues. J lost 6 bases, V lost 4 bases, and 2 bases had no gene match. The germline CDR1 and CDR2 sequences are SQVTM and ANQGSEA. CDR3 residues: CSVGLAGGDTQYF. The CDR3 region has the DNA TGCAGCGTTGGCCTAGCGGGGGGGGATACGCAGTATTTT.

The chain carries TRBV5-1 and TRBJ2-7; TRBD2 matches at 10 bases. The length of the CDR3 is 14 residues. Germline V gene lookup returns CDR1 SGHRS and CDR2 YFSETQ. J gave up 3 bases and V 8 bases, and 8 bases lay outside the gene matches. The CDR3 sequence is CASTRTSGIYEQYF. The CDR3, as DNA: TGCGCCAGTACACGGACTAGCGGTATCTACGAGCAGTACTTC.

This clone was detected once. The chain is built from TRBV4-3 and TRBJ1-1, with D possibly matching TRBD1 (6 bases). V was trimmed by 4 bases and J by 1 base, leaving 16 bases between them. This CDR3 has 16 residues. Germline V gives CDR1 LGHNA, CDR2 YSLEER. CDR3 bases: TGCGCCAGCAGCCCCCCCTGGGGGACATCGAACACTGAAGCTTTCTTT. It codes for CASSPPWGTSNTEAFF.

CDR3 bases: TGTGCCAGCAGCCACTATACTCTAGCTAACTATGGCTACACCTTC. Protein product: CASSHYTLANYGYTF. V and J are TRBV11-1 and TRBJ1-2; no reliable D call. Germline CDR1 SGHAT, CDR2 FQDESV (reference sequence). The CDR3 is 15 residues long. Trimming pared 5 bases from V and 0 bases from J, leaving 13 bases between.